These 27 T cell receptor beta chains came from one sample sequenced in a study of STAT5B mutations in CD4+ large granular lymphocyte leukemia. Produced via immunoSEQ multiplex PCR; TCRdb's table is partial and in-frame only. The data hold over 35,000 clones, with roughly four fifths observed a single time. The sequenced sample was CD4+ T cells from blood buffy coats. Source of these receptors: a human donor in good health.

The chain has TRBV6-1 and TRBJ1-2; D is undetermined. V dropped 2 bases and J dropped 5 bases, with 12 bases sitting between them. This CDR3 region has 14 residues. CDR1 is MNHNS, CDR2 SASEGT, per germline. CDR3 loop: CASSENPPKYGYTF. The CDR3 DNA reads as TGTGCCAGCAGTGAAAACCCCCCCAAGTATGGCTACACCTTC.

The chain recombines TRBV5-1 with TRBJ1-6, with D perhaps TRBD1 (6 bases). Deletions cut 4 bases from V and 7 bases from J, with 9 bases between. The CDR3 is 13 amino acids. Germline V gene data show CDR1 as SGHRS and CDR2 as YFSETQ. The CDR3 nucleotides read TGCGCCAGCAGCAAGGACAGCAATTCACCCCTCCACTTT. Protein: CASSKDSNSPLHF.

The chain couples TRBV7-3 to TRBJ2-2; D is unresolved. V was clipped by 4 bases and J by 4 bases, with 10 bases between them. The CDR3 spans 14 residues. Germline values: CDR1 SGHTA, CDR2 FQGTGA. The CDR3 sequence: CASSSAVGTGELFF. As DNA, the CDR3 is TGTGCCAGCAGCTCGGCAGTCGGCACCGGGGAGCTGTTTTTT. The variable domain in full, completed from reference TRBV7-3 and TRBJ2-2, reads GAGVSQTPSNKVTEKGKYVELRCDPISGHTALYWYRQSLGQGPEFLIYFQGTGAADDSGLPNDRFFAVRPEGSVSTLKIQRTERGDSAVYLCASSSAVGTGELFFGEGSRLTVL.

The count of this clone is one. The gene calls are TRBV7-2 and TRBJ1-4; 9 bases are shared with TRBD1. Looked up from germline, CDR1 is SGHTA and CDR2 is FQGNSA. With V trimmed by 5 bases and J by 8 bases, 18 bases remained unmatched. The CDR3 covers 18 residues. The CDR3 nucleotides read TGTGCCAGCAGCCCAAAGAACTCGGCCGGGACAGGGAACGAAAAACTGTTTTTT. Amino acids: CASSPKNSAGTGNEKLFF.

The chain has TRBV9 and TRBJ1-5, with TRBD1 matching over 10 bases. The V segment lost 2 bases and the J segment 5 bases; nucleotides outside the gene matches: 4. Germline lookup yields CDR1 SGDLS and CDR2 YYNGEE. The CDR3 is 15 residues long. In DNA form, the CDR3 reads TGTGCCAGCAGCGTGGGACAGGGGACGGATCAGCCCCAGCATTTT. It codes for CASSVGQGTDQPQHF. The full variable domain, completed using reference TRBV9 and TRBJ1-5, is DSGVTQTPKHLITATGQRVTLRCSPRSGDLSVYWYQQSLDQGLQFLIQYYNGEERAKGNILERFSAQQFPDLHSELNLSSLELGDSALYFCASSVGQGTDQPQHFGDGTRLSIL.

The chain employs TRBV27 and TRBJ2-1; TRBD2 matches at 11 bases. The CDR3 sequence is 15 residues long. Germline values: CDR1 MNHEY, CDR2 SMNVEV (reference sequence). Trimming took 0 bases from V and 8 from J; bases not matched to a gene: 3. CDR3 in DNA: TGTGCCAGCAGTTTATCGACTAGCGGGAACCATGAGCAGTTCTTC. Protein sequence: CASSLSTSGNHEQFF.

This chain uses TRBV6-1 with TRBJ2-5, with D possibly matching TRBD1 (6 bases). Germline values: CDR1 MNHNS, CDR2 SASEGT. The germline V and J ends were trimmed by 4 bases and 5 bases, with 14 bases remaining between them. The CDR3 extends over 14 amino acids. The DNA for the CDR3 is TGTGCCAGCAGTGGCCTTGACAGGAGGGAGACCCAGTACTTC. Translation: CASSGLDRRETQYF.

This clone was detected only once. V is TRBV7-2 and J is TRBJ1-5; 7 bases fit TRBD1. V lost 4 bases and J lost 2; bases outside the gene matches: 8. In germline, CDR1 is SGHTA, CDR2 FQGNSA. This CDR3 contains 16 residues. CDR3 in DNA: TGTGCCAGCAGCTGGGGGACAGCTATAGGCAATCAGCCCCAGCATTTT. Its protein is CASSWGTAIGNQPQHF.

This clone was seen once. The rearrangement uses TRBV11-1 and TRBJ2-1; 10 positions match TRBD1. V was pared by 4 bases and J by 7 bases, with 7 bases of the junction left unmatched. The CDR3 runs to 15 residues. Per the germline V gene, CDR1 is SGHAT and CDR2 is FQDESV (reference sequence). CDR3 sequence: CASSSRTGGWNEQFF. CDR3 DNA: TGTGCCAGCAGCTCCAGGACAGGGGGATGGAATGAGCAGTTCTTC.

The chain links TRBV11-2 to TRBJ2-6; TRBD2 agrees at 8 bases. The CDR3 is 17 amino acids. Trimming cost V 5 bases and J 0 bases; bases outside gene matches: 6. Germline CDR1 SGHAT, CDR2 FQNNGV. The CDR3 loop is CASSASGPNSGANVLTF. In DNA form, the CDR3 reads TGTGCCAGCAGCGCTAGCGGGCCGAACTCTGGGGCCAACGTCCTGACTTTC.

The chain employs TRBV5-1 and TRBJ1-1, with D possibly being TRBD1 (5 bases). Germline loops: CDR1 SGHRS, CDR2 YFSETQ. V lost 4 bases and J 1 base, leaving 8 bases between the germline ends. The CDR3 has 13 residues. The DNA of the CDR3 is TGCGCCAGCAGCATACAGGAGAACACTGAAGCTTTCTTT. Translation gives CASSIQENTEAFF.

The CDR3 sequence: CASSDRAGRVTDTQYF. DNA of the CDR3: TGTGCCAGCAGTGATCGGGCGGGGCGGGTAACAGATACGCAGTATTTT. The chain uses TRBV2 and TRBJ2-3; tentative D call: TRBD2 (6 bases). Germline V gene sequence: CDR1 SNHLY, CDR2 FYNNEI. This CDR3 spans 16 amino acids. Trimming took 3 bases from V and 3 from J, leaving 16 bases between them.

This chain links TRBV30 with TRBJ1-5, with D uncertain. This CDR3 is 13 amino acids long. Trimming stripped 2 bases from V and 3 bases from J, with 8 bases between. The germline V gene has CDR1 GTSNPN and CDR2 SVGIG (reference sequence). The CDR3 protein is CAWSPSANQPQHF. The DNA for the CDR3 is TGTGCCTGGAGTCCCTCCGCCAATCAGCCCCAGCATTTT.

The rearrangement joins TRBV11-3 to TRBJ2-1; D assignment may be TRBD1 or TRBD2 (6 bases each). The CDR3 is 14 residues long. Germline V gene lookup returns CDR1 SGHNT and CDR2 YENEEA. V lost 7 bases to trimming and J lost 6 bases, with 16 bases between them. CDR3 in amino acids: CASTPGAGFNEQFF. The CDR3 DNA reads TGTGCCAGCACCCCGGGGGCAGGGTTCAATGAGCAGTTCTTC.

The chain uses TRBV4-3 and TRBJ1-1; TRBD1 matches at 8 bases. Losses at the gene ends were 4 bases for V and 3 bases for J; bases not matched to a gene: 7. Germline V lookup: CDR1 LGHNA, CDR2 YSLEER. This CDR3 has 15 residues. As DNA, the CDR3 is TGCGCCAGCAGCCTAATGGGGACAGGTGACACTGAAGCTTTCTTT. The encoded protein is CASSLMGTGDTEAFF.

The chain links TRBV18 to TRBJ1-1; D is ambiguous. Germline CDR1 reads KGHSH; CDR2 reads LQKENI. The germline V and J ends were trimmed by 2 bases and 1 base, with 5 bases remaining between them. The CDR3 runs to 13 residues. CDR3 loop: CASSPMENTEAFF. In DNA form, the CDR3 reads TGTGCCAGCTCACCAATGGAGAACACTGAAGCTTTCTTT. The full variable domain, completed using reference TRBV18 and TRBJ1-1, is NAGVMQNPRHLVRRRGQEARLRCSPMKGHSHVYWYRQLPEEGLKFMVYLQKENIIDESGMPKERFSAEFPKEGPSILRIQQVVRGDSAAYFCASSPMENTEAFFGQGTRLTVV.

The chain employs TRBV5-1 and TRBJ2-3, with 10 bases aligning to TRBD1. Trimming at V came to 0 bases and at J to 6 bases, leaving 7 bases not matched to a gene. From germline, CDR1 is SGHRS and CDR2 YFSETQ. There are 16 residues in the CDR3. The CDR3 coding sequence is TGCGCCAGCAGCTTGGCCTCCGACAGGGGGCCGGATACGCAGTATTTT. This translates into CASSLASDRGPDTQYF.

This clone was counted once. The chain recombines TRBV18 with TRBJ2-2, with D perhaps TRBD1 (5 bases). CDR3 length: 14 amino acids. Germline V CDR1 and CDR2: KGHSH, LQKENI. Trimming cost V 5 bases and J 2 bases, with 9 bases left between them. In DNA form, the CDR3 reads TGTGCCAGCTCAATACAGGATAACACCGGGGAGCTGTTTTTT. This codes for CASSIQDNTGELFF.

The chain links TRBV7-2 to TRBJ2-7, with TRBD2 identical over 7 bases. J was trimmed by 4 bases and V by 0 bases; bases with no gene match: 3. CDR1 and CDR2 from the germline V gene are SGHTA and FQGNSA. CDR3 length: 14 amino acids. CDR3 region: CASSLAGGRYEQYF. In nucleotides, the CDR3 is TGTGCCAGCAGCTTAGCGGGAGGGCGGTACGAGCAGTACTTC.

This clone appeared a few times. V is TRBV6-6 and J is TRBJ1-3; maybe TRBD1 (6 bases). Trimming stripped 5 bases from V and 4 bases from J, with 18 bases between. CDR1 and CDR2 from the germline V gene are MNHNY and SVGAGI (reference sequence). CDR3 length: 16 residues. CDR3 protein: CASSAQGWVGGNTIYF. The CDR3 DNA is TGTGCCAGCAGTGCACAGGGATGGGTTGGAGGAAACACCATATATTTT.

The chain recombines TRBV5-6 with TRBJ2-2, with 8 bases matching TRBD2. Germline V gene lookup returns CDR1 SGHDT and CDR2 YYEEEE. V lost 2 bases and J lost 0; bases outside the gene matches: 3. The CDR3 spans 16 residues. CDR3 nucleotides: TGTGCCAGCAGCTTCTCAGCGGGAGCGAACACCGGGGAGCTGTTTTTT. Translation gives CASSFSAGANTGELFF.

The J gene is TRBJ2-3, the V gene TRBV28; TRBD1 matches at 8 bases. This CDR3 has 15 amino acids. The germline V gene has CDR1 MDHEN and CDR2 SYDVKM. V shed 5 bases, J shed 1 base, and the junction held 5 bases outside the gene matches. The DNA for the CDR3 is TGTGCCAGCAGTCCACCGGGACAGGGCACAGATACGCAGTATTTT. It encodes CASSPPGQGTDTQYF.

The CDR3, as DNA: TGTGCCAGCTCACCACCGGGAGATTCGAACACTGAAGCTTTCTTT. It yields the protein CASSPPGDSNTEAFF. The chain carries TRBV18 and TRBJ1-1; unclear D gene. The V end lost 0 bases, the J end lost 1 base, and 9 bases lay between the germline ends. Germline CDR1 reads KGHSH; CDR2 reads LQKENI. The CDR3 contains 15 residues. Drawing the rest from reference TRBV18 and TRBJ1-1, the complete variable domain is NAGVMQNPRHLVRRRGQEARLRCSPMKGHSHVYWYRQLPEEGLKFMVYLQKENIIDESGMPKERFSAEFPKEGPSILRIQQVVRGDSAAYFCASSPPGDSNTEAFFGQGTRLTVV.

V is TRBV6-9 and J is TRBJ2-7, with unresolved D. CDR3 length equals 11 residues. Deletions cut 6 bases from V and 2 bases from J, with 5 bases between. The V gene's germline CDR1 is MNHGY and CDR2 SVAAGI. CDR3 region: CASRTPYEQYF. The CDR3 nucleotides read TGTGCCAGCAGGACGCCCTACGAGCAGTACTTC.

There are a few counts of this clone. V and J are TRBV2 and TRBJ1-4, with D unclear. Trimming took 5 bases from V and 6 from J, leaving 13 bases between them. The CDR3 length is 14 residues. Germline V CDR1 and CDR2: SNHLY, FYNNEI. The chain's CDR3 is CASSRSYLDEKLFF. DNA of the CDR3: TGTGCCAGCAGTCGCTCGTACCTGGATGAAAAACTGTTTTTT.

V usage is TRBV5-1 and J usage is TRBJ2-2, with no clear D. The CDR3 runs 17 residues. V lost 0 bases to trimming and J lost 0 bases, with 12 bases between them. Germline CDR1 SGHRS, CDR2 YFSETQ. CDR3 loop: CASSLGSHLANTGELFF. The CDR3 bases are TGCGCCAGCAGCTTGGGATCTCACCTAGCGAACACCGGGGAGCTGTTTTTT.

The chain has TRBV7-2 and TRBJ2-7; 7 bases align to TRBD1. Trimming at V came to 3 bases and at J to 6 bases, leaving 2 bases not matched to a gene. The CDR3 is 12 residues long. Germline CDR1 reads SGHTA; CDR2 reads FQGNSA. CDR3 in amino acids: CASSFTGVEQYF. Written as DNA, the CDR3 is TGTGCCAGCAGCTTTACAGGGGTCGAGCAGTACTTC.